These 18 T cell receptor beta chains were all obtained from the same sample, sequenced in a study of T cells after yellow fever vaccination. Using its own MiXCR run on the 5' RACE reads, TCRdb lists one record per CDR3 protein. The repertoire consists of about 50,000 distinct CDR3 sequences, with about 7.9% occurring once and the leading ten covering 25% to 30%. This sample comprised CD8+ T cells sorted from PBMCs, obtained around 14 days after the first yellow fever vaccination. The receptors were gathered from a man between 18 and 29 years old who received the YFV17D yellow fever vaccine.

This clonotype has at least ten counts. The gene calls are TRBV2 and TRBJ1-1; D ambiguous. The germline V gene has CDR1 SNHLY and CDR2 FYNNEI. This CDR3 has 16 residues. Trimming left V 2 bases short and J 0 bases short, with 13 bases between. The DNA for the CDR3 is TGTGCCAGCAGTGAATATGGGGTGTCAATGAACACTGAAGCTTTCTTT. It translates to CASSEYGVSMNTEAFF.

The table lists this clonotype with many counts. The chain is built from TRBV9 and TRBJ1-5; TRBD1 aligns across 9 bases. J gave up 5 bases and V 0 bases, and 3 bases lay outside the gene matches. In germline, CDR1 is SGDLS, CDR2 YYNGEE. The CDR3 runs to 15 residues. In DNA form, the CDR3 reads TGTGCCAGCAGCGTAGGTGGGACAGGGTATCAGCCCCAGCATTTT. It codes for CASSVGGTGYQPQHF.

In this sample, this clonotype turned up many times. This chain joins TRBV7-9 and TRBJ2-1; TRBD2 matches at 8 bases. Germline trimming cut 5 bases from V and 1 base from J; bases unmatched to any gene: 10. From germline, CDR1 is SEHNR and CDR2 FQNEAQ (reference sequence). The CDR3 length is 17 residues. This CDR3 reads CASSAGGALRSYNEQFF. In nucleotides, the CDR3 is TGTGCCAGCAGCGCCGGGGGGGCCTTAAGGTCCTACAATGAGCAGTTCTTC.

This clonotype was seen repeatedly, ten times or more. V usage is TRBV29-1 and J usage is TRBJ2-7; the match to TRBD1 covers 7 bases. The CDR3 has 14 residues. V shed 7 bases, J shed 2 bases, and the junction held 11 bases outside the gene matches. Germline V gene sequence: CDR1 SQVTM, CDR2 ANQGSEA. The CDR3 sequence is CSAKQTGSPYEQYF. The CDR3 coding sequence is TGCAGCGCCAAACAGACAGGGTCCCCCTACGAGCAGTACTTC.

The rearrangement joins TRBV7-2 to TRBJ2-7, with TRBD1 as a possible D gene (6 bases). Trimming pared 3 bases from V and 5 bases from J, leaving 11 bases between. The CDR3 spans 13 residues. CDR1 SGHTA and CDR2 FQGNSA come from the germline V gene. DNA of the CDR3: TGTGCCAGCAGCTTGGGGTACAGGGACGAGCAGTACTTC. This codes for CASSLGYRDEQYF.

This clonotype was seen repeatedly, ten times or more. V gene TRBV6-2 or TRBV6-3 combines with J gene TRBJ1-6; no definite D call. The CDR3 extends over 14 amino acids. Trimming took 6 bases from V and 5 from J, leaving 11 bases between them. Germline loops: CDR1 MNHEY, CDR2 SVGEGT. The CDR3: CASSPGNDNSPLHF. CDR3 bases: TGTGCCAGCAGCCCGGGCAACGATAATTCACCCCTCCACTTT.

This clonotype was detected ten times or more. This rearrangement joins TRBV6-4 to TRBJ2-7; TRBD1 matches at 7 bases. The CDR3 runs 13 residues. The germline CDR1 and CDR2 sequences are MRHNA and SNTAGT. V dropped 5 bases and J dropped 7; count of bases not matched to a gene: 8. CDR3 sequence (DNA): TGTGCCAGCAGTACAGGGGTCAGGGGAGAGCAGTACGTC. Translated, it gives CASSTGVRGEQYV.

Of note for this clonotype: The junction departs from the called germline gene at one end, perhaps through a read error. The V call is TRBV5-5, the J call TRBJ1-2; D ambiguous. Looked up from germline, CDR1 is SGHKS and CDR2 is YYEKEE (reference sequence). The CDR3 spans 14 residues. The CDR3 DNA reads TGTACCAGCACCATCAAGGATTTTGCCTATGGCTACACCTTC. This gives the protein CTSTIKDFAYGYTF.

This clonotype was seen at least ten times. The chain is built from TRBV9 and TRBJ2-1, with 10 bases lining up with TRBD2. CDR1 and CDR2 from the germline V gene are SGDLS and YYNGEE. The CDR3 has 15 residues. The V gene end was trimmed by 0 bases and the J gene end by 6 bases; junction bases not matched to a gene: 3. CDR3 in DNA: TGTGCCAGCAGCGTAGAAGCGGGGGGGCTCAATGAGCAGTTCTTC. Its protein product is CASSVEAGGLNEQFF. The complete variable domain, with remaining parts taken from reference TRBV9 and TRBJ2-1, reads DSGVTQTPKHLITATGQRVTLRCSPRSGDLSVYWYQQSLDQGLQFLIQYYNGEERAKGNILERFSAQQFPDLHSELNLSSLELGDSALYFCASSVEAGGLNEQFFGPGTRLTVL.

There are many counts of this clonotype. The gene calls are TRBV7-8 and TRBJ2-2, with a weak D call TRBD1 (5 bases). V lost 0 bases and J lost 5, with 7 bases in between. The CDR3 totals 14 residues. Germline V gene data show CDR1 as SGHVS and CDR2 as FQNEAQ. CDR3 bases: TGTGCCAGCAGCTTAGCGGGGCCGACCGGGGAGCTGTTTTTT. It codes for CASSLAGPTGELFF.

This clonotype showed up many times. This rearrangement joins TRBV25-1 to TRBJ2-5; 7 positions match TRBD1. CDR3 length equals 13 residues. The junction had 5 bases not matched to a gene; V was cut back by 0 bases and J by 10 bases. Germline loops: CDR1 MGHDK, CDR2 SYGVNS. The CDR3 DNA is TGTGCCAGCAGTGAATATGGGACAGTGGGCCAGTACTTC. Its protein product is CASSEYGTVGQYF.

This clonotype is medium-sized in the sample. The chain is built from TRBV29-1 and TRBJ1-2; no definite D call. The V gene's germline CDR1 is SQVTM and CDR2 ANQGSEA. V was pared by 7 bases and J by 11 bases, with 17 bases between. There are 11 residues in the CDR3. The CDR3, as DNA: TGCAGCGCCTGGAGACAATTCGAGTACACCTTC. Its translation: CSAWRQFEYTF. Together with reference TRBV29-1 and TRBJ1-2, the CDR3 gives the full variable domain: SAVISQKPSRDICQRGTSLTIQCQVDSQVTMMFWYRQQPGQSLTLIATANQGSEATYESGFVIDKFPISRPNLTFSTLTVSNMSPEDSSIYLCSAWRQFEYTFGSGTRLTVV.

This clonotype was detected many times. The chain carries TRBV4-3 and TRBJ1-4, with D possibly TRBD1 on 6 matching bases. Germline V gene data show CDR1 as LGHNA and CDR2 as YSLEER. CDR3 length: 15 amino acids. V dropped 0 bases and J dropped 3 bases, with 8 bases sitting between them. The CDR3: CASSQEDRANEKLFF. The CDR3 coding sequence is TGCGCCAGCAGCCAAGAGGACAGAGCTAATGAAAAACTGTTTTTT.

Here the CDR3 DNA reads TGTGCCAGCAGCTACATTAACTATGGCTACACCTTC. Protein product: CASSYINYGYTF. The chain has TRBV7-2 and TRBJ1-2; no firm D call. V was clipped by 4 bases and J by 1 base, with 4 bases between them. Germline CDR1 is SGHTA and CDR2 is FQGNSA. The CDR3 contains 12 residues.

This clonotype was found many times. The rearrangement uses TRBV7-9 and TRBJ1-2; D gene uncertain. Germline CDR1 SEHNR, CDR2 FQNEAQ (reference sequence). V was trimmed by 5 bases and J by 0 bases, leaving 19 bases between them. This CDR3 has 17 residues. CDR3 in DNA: TGTGCCAGCAGCCCAGGTTGGGTCCAGACTACTAACTATGGCTACACCTTC. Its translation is CASSPGWVQTTNYGYTF.

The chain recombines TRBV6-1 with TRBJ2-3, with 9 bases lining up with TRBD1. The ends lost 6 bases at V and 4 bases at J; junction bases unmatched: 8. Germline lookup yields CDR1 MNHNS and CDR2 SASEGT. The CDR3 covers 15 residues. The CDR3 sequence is CASSTGGPTPDTQYF. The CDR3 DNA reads TGTGCCAGCAGCACAGGGGGCCCGACCCCAGATACGCAGTATTTT.

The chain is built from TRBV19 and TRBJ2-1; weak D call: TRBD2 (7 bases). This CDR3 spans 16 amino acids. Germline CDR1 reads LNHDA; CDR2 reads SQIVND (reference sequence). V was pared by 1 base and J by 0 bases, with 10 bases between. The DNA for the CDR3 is TGTGCCAGTAGTATAGGGGGGGGGGCCTCCTACAATGAGCAGTTCTTC. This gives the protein CASSIGGGASYNEQFF.

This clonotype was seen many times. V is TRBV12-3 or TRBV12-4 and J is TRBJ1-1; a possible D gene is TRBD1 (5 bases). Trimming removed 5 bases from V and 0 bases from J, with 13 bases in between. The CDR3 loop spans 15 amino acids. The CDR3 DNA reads TGTGCCAGCAGTCCTCTACAGGTCTTGAACACTGAAGCTTTCTTT. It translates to CASSPLQVLNTEAFF.